The 27 T cell receptor beta chains in this list originate from one sample, sequenced in a study of blood T cells in healthy people across ages. The use of a sample-barcoded 5' primer and a J-beta primer mix characterized a second PCR of about 7 to 12 cycles. In TCRdb, the 5' RACE reads were re-called with MiXCR into one record per CDR3 protein. This table holds about 1.5 million distinct CDR3 sequences, roughly two fifths found once. The sample taken for sequencing was blood. The receptors derive from a woman between 18 and 30 years old in good health.

This clonotype was observed a handful of times. The CDR3: CSASGRRNEQFF. In DNA, the CDR3 is TGCAGTGCTAGCGGTCGGAGGAATGAGCAGTTCTTC. The chain has TRBV20-1 and TRBJ2-1; tentatively, D is TRBD2 (5 bases). The CDR3 runs to 12 residues. V was shortened by 3 bases and J by 7 bases, with 10 bases between the two germline ends. The germline V gene has CDR1 DFQATT and CDR2 SNEGSKA (reference sequence).

The chain employs TRBV7-8 and TRBJ2-5; 7 bases match TRBD1. V was pared by 5 bases and J by 5 bases, with 8 bases of the junction left unmatched. Germline V lookup: CDR1 SGHVS, CDR2 FQNEAQ. This CDR3 comprises 14 residues. The CDR3 region has the DNA TGTGCCAGCAGCGTTTACAGGGGCCGGGAGACCCAGTACTTC. Its translation is CASSVYRGRETQYF.

The chain couples TRBV4-1 to TRBJ1-2; D is undetermined. This CDR3 has 13 amino acids. Trimming left V 0 bases short and J 5 bases short, with 7 bases between. Germline lookup yields CDR1 MGHRA and CDR2 YSYEKL. The CDR3 DNA is TGCGCCAGCAGCCAAGATCCCGCGTATGGCTACACCTTC. This gives the protein CASSQDPAYGYTF.

This clonotype appeared a few times. The chain recombines TRBV20-1 with TRBJ2-1; 9 bases align to TRBD2. The germline V gene has CDR1 DFQATT and CDR2 SNEGSKA (reference sequence). The V and J ends lost 0 bases and 1 base, in that order; junction bases with no gene match: 10. This CDR3 contains 18 residues. The CDR3 spells CSAREWTLAGASYNEQFF. CDR3 nucleotide sequence: TGCAGTGCTAGAGAATGGACGTTAGCGGGAGCATCCTACAATGAGCAGTTCTTC.

This clonotype has a count of ten or more. The chain combines TRBV6-1 with TRBJ2-3; D is perhaps TRBD1 (7 bases). This CDR3 has 15 amino acids. V dropped 9 bases and J dropped 5 bases, with 21 bases sitting between them. Germline-derived CDR1 and CDR2 are MNHNS and SASEGT. The DNA for the CDR3 is TGTGCCAGTCTGTTTACAGGGGACTCTGGAGATACGCAGTATTTT. This codes for CASLFTGDSGDTQYF.

This clonotype showed up just once. This chain joins TRBV2 and TRBJ2-3; 7 positions agree with TRBD1. The V and J ends lost 4 bases and 0 bases, in that order; junction bases with no gene match: 7. Germline V CDR1 and CDR2: SNHLY, FYNNEI. This CDR3 is 16 amino acids long. This CDR3 reads CASSVGQGVSTDTQYF. CDR3 DNA sequence: TGTGCCAGCAGTGTCGGGCAGGGGGTTAGCACAGATACGCAGTATTTT.

The chain combines TRBV10-3 with TRBJ2-7; D is unresolved. The germline V and J ends were trimmed by 10 bases and 7 bases, with 23 bases remaining between them. CDR1 is ENHRY, CDR2 SYGVKD, per germline. This CDR3 has 14 residues. Here the CDR3 reads CATLTSPSGNEQYF. In DNA, the CDR3 is TGTGCCACCTTGACGTCACCTTCGGGCAATGAGCAGTACTTC.

The rearrangement joins TRBV28 to TRBJ1-2, with TRBD1 matching 8 bases. CDR1 and CDR2 (germline): MDHEN, SYDVKM. The CDR3 sequence is 12 residues long. Trimming cost V 4 bases and J 6 bases; bases outside gene matches: 1. CDR3 region: CASSSQGDGYTF. Here the CDR3 DNA reads TGTGCCAGCAGTTCACAGGGGGATGGCTACACCTTC.

This chain joins TRBV28 and TRBJ2-5; TRBD2 might be the D (6 bases). Germline V lookup: CDR1 MDHEN, CDR2 SYDVKM. There are 17 residues in the CDR3. The ends were cut back, 2 bases at V and 4 bases at J, with 20 bases in the middle. The CDR3 protein is CASSLVSREKDRETQYF. Written as DNA, the CDR3 is TGTGCCAGCAGTTTAGTTTCCCGGGAGAAGGATCGAGAGACCCAGTACTTC. Full variable domain (outside the CDR3, taken from reference TRBV28 and TRBJ2-5): DVKVTQSSRYLVKRTGEKVFLECVQDMDHENMFWYRQDPGLGLRLIYFSYDVKMKEKGDIPEGYSVSREKKERFSLILESASTNQTSMYLCASSLVSREKDRETQYFGPGTRLLVL.

J is TRBJ2-2 and V is TRBV12-3 or TRBV12-4; 12 bases map to TRBD2. This CDR3 is built from 18 residues. J gave up 4 bases and V 6 bases, and 12 bases lay outside the gene matches. CDR3 nucleotide sequence: TGTGCCAGCAGCCCTCGGACTAGCGGGGTCCACAGCACCGGGGAGCTGTTTTTT. Amino acids: CASSPRTSGVHSTGELFF.

This clonotype came up a few times. This rearrangement joins TRBV29-1 to TRBJ2-7; TRBD1 matches 8 bases. Germline loops: CDR1 SQVTM, CDR2 ANQGSEA. J lost 3 bases, V lost 7 bases, and 17 bases had no gene match. There are 16 residues in the CDR3. CDR3 DNA sequence: TGCAGCGCATGGATGAGTGGGAGGACAGGGAACTACGAGCAGTACTTC. It yields the protein CSAWMSGRTGNYEQYF.

The rearrangement links TRBV3-1 to TRBJ1-1; maybe TRBD1 (6 bases). This CDR3 spans 16 amino acids. Germline V lookup: CDR1 LGHDT, CDR2 YNNKEL (reference sequence). V was shortened by 4 bases and J by 1 base, with 16 bases between the two germline ends. The CDR3 spells CASSRGTTGSNTEAFF. CDR3 coding DNA: TGTGCCAGCAGCCGCGGCACTACAGGGTCGAACACTGAAGCTTTCTTT.

The chain uses TRBV29-1 and TRBJ2-3; 7 bases are a match to TRBD1. Germline CDR1 reads SQVTM; CDR2 reads ANQGSEA. V gave up 4 bases and J gave up 4 bases; unmatched junction bases: 2. The CDR3 runs 12 residues. Here the CDR3 DNA reads TGCAGCGTTGGTACAGGGGCAGATACGCAGTATTTT. Protein sequence: CSVGTGADTQYF.

A word on this clonotype: This may be a read error, as it is one base from a much larger clone. The chain uses TRBV29-1 and TRBJ2-5; possibly TRBD1 for D (6 bases). Germline V gene lookup returns CDR1 SQVTM and CDR2 ANQGSEA. The CDR3 totals 12 residues. The V end lost 1 base, the J end lost 11 bases, and 14 bases lay between the germline ends. The CDR3 reads CSVEGSGDGQYF. The DNA for the CDR3 is TGCAGCGTTGAAGGGTCAGGGGATGGGCAGTACTTC.

As concerns this clonotype: The junction differs from germline at one of its ends, possibly a read error. CDR3 DNA sequence: TGCGCCAGCAGTCAAGCGGTCGGGATCGCGGTGAACACTGAAGCTTTCTTT. Its translation: CASSQAVGIAVNTEAFF. V is TRBV4-3 and J is TRBJ1-1; D not certain. Germline values: CDR1 LGHNA, CDR2 YSLEER. The CDR3 has 17 residues.

V usage is TRBV12-3 or TRBV12-4 and J usage is TRBJ2-1; D may be TRBD2 (5 bases). This CDR3 is built from 15 residues. Between the trimmed V and J ends, which lost 1 base and 2 bases, there was a span of 9 bases. CDR3 loop: CASSLGRSTYNEQFF. CDR3 DNA: TGTGCCAGCAGTTTAGGGAGGAGCACCTACAATGAGCAGTTCTTC.

The J gene is TRBJ2-1, the V gene TRBV20-1; TRBD1 matches 10 bases. Unmatched junction bases numbered 12, after V lost 6 bases and J lost 13 bases. The CDR3 contains 13 residues. Looked up from germline, CDR1 is DFQATT and CDR2 is SNEGSKA (reference sequence). This CDR3 is CSAIDRGQETQFF. CDR3 nucleotide sequence: TGCAGTGCCATCGACAGGGGGCAAGAGACCCAGTTCTTC.

The chain combines TRBV24-1 with TRBJ2-1; the match to TRBD1 covers 12 bases. V lost 4 bases and J lost 2; bases outside the gene matches: 8. Germline CDR1 reads KGHDR; CDR2 reads SFDVKD. The CDR3 loop spans 18 amino acids. The CDR3 sequence is CATSDSRGTGGTYNEQFF. The CDR3 nucleotides read TGTGCCACCAGTGACTCCCGCGGGACAGGGGGCACCTACAATGAGCAGTTCTTC.

There are a few counts of this clonotype. The chain joins TRBV6-1 to TRBJ2-6; D is undetermined. The CDR3 consists of 14 residues. Germline lookup yields CDR1 MNHNS and CDR2 SASEGT. The V end lost 2 bases, the J end lost 2 bases, and 4 bases lay between the germline ends. The CDR3 reads CASSENTGANVLTF. In DNA, the CDR3 is TGTGCCAGCAGTGAAAATACTGGGGCCAACGTCCTGACTTTC.

The V gene is TRBV20-1, the J gene TRBJ2-7; D assignment may be TRBD1 or TRBD2 (5 bases each). Germline V gene lookup returns CDR1 DFQATT and CDR2 SNEGSKA (reference sequence). V lost 3 bases and J lost 7, with 19 bases in between. This CDR3 contains 14 residues. Here the CDR3 reads CSASGGRSGTEQYF. The CDR3, as DNA: TGCAGTGCTAGTGGGGGACGCTCAGGGACGGAGCAGTACTTC.

Remarks on this clonotype: This could be a read error, since a much larger clone is one nucleotide away. The chain recombines TRBV4-1 with TRBJ2-5; 11 bases are shared with TRBD2. The V gene's germline CDR1 is MGHRA and CDR2 YSYEKL. This CDR3 region has 18 residues. With 0 bases clipped from V and 11 bases from J, the junction kept 17 bases outside the gene matches. The CDR3 DNA reads as TGCGCCAGCAGCCAAGAGTGGGCTAGCGGGGGGCCTGACAATGAGCAGTACTTC. Its translation: CASSQEWASGGPDNEQYF.

This CDR3 reads CASSQDGRGVGEKLFF. As DNA, the CDR3 is TGCGCCAGCAGCCAAGATGGGCGAGGGGTTGGGGAAAAACTGTTTTTT. The chain joins TRBV4-1 to TRBJ1-4, with a tentative D call TRBD1 (5 bases). V was shortened by 0 bases and J by 8 bases, with 16 bases between the two germline ends. Germline V gene lookup returns CDR1 MGHRA and CDR2 YSYEKL. The CDR3 contains 16 residues.

The chain couples TRBV9 to TRBJ1-1, with 9 positions matching TRBD1. The CDR3 is made up of 13 amino acids. In germline, CDR1 is SGDLS, CDR2 YYNGEE. V lost 4 bases to trimming and J lost 7 bases; unmatched junction nucleotides: 5. Here the CDR3 DNA reads TGTGCCAGCAGCTTAGGGACAGGGAATGAAGCTTTCTTT. Protein product: CASSLGTGNEAFF.

J is TRBJ2-3 and V is TRBV10-3, with 15 bases matching TRBD2. V was clipped by 3 bases and J by 5 bases; unmatched bases: 3. The CDR3 runs 16 residues. Germline loops: CDR1 ENHRY, CDR2 SYGVKD. The CDR3 region has the DNA TGTGCCATCAGTGATCAGGGACTAGCGGGGGGAGATACGCAGTATTTT. Translated: CAISDQGLAGGDTQYF.

V and J are TRBV16 and TRBJ2-4, with a weak D call TRBD1 (5 bases). The germline CDR1 and CDR2 sequences are KGHSY and FQNENV. Trimming left V 0 bases short and J 0 bases short, with 12 bases between. The CDR3 runs to 17 residues. CDR3 protein: CASSQSQGGVAKNIQYF. The CDR3, as DNA: TGTGCCAGCAGCCAATCGCAGGGTGGAGTAGCCAAAAACATTCAGTACTTC.

This sequence joins TRBV10-3 and TRBJ1-2; D is undetermined. Germline V gene sequence: CDR1 ENHRY, CDR2 SYGVKD. CDR3 size: 13 residues. V lost 7 bases, J lost 8 bases, and 17 bases lay in between. CDR3 nucleotides: TGTGCCATCACGCGGCGGGAAGGCTGGGGCTACACCTTC. The encoded protein is CAITRREGWGYTF.

This clonotype has just one count. V and J are TRBV14 and TRBJ2-5, with 12 bases that match TRBD2. This CDR3 spans 18 amino acids. V lost 0 bases and J lost 0; bases outside the gene matches: 5. Germline assignment: CDR1 SGHDN and CDR2 FVKESK. The CDR3 nucleotides are TGTGCCAGCAGCCAAGATAGTACTAGCGGGGGGTACCAAGAGACCCAGTACTTC. Its translation: CASSQDSTSGGYQETQYF.